A selection of T cell receptor beta chains follows, all from one sample in a study of regulatory T cells in long-lasting Graves disease. TCRdb ran MiXCR on the multiplex PCR reads and lists one entry per CDR3 protein. The sample lists 350,000 to 500,000 distinct CDR3 sequences, approximately 14% occurring once. The sample also formed part of further work on T cells in Graves' hyperthyroidism and ophthalmopathy.

Source: peripheral blood mononuclear cells (PBMCs), taken at new diagnosis, from a patient treated with antithyroid drugs. These receptors came from a woman between 45 and 60 years old with Graves disease. The CDR3 runs from the conserved cysteine through the conserved F or W. The order of the fields is J gene, V gene, clone size, CDR3 protein. Clone size is shown for a subset of rows, as once, few, many or a class of expanded clone.

>TRBJ2-3|TRBV29-1|NA
CSVEVSRGTDTQYF
>TRBJ1-5|TRBV7-2|many
CASSFSGNEPQHF
>TRBJ1-1|TRBV29-1|many
CSVATGGFRGAFF
>TRBJ2-5|TRBV20-1|many
CSARDQGGLAGMETQYF
>TRBJ2-7|TRBV6-2/TRBV6-3|NA
CASSDTSSYEQYF
>TRBJ2-7|TRBV2|many
CASSTGPPYEQYF
>TRBJ2-4|TRBV2|many
CASEFGGRTKNIQYF
>TRBJ1-4|TRBV2|many
CASRPLFGTGDEKLFF
>TRBJ1-4|TRBV11-2|many
CASSFRLGGTNEKLFF
>TRBJ2-1|TRBV9|few
CASSVEESGSSYNEQFF
>TRBJ1-2|TRBV27|NA
CASSPRGYGYGYTF
>TRBJ2-3|TRBV7-8|few
CASTPGLAGGPRDTQYF
>TRBJ1-2|TRBV19|NA
CASSMGKYGYTF
>TRBJ2-3|TRBV11-2|many
CASSLLLSGRDTQYF
>TRBJ2-2|TRBV5-1|NA
CASTDDSKSAGTGELFF
>TRBJ2-7|TRBV7-3|many
CASSLMASGGYEQYF
>TRBJ2-3|TRBV5-1|many
CASRQEGWADTQYF
>TRBJ1-2|TRBV28|few
CASSLRQGNPFYGYTF
>TRBJ2-7|TRBV29-1|many
CSVDAGQGLSYEQYF
>TRBJ1-5|TRBV18|many
CASSQGTEGNPQHF
>TRBJ2-5|TRBV18|many
CASSPDKSETQYF
>TRBJ2-2|TRBV7-9|many
CASSFEAGELFF
>TRBJ2-3|TRBV7-8|many
CASSLGLFISGDTQYF
>TRBJ2-7|TRBV18|many
CASSPGSGEGEQYF
>TRBJ2-1|TRBV2|NA
CASSEDGAHDEQFF
>TRBJ2-1|TRBV10-3|many
CAISDLAGVFNEQFF
>TRBJ1-1|TRBV19|NA
CASSRGGTPQAFF
>TRBJ2-3|TRBV3-1|few
CASSSMAALATDTQYF
>TRBJ2-7|TRBV30|few
CAWSVRLTYKQYF
>TRBJ2-5|TRBV18|NA
CASSPGTGTLETQYF
>TRBJ1-1|TRBV11-2|NA
CASSSRAQNTEAFF
>TRBJ2-7|TRBV6-5|NA
CASSYDRGNSYEQYF
>TRBJ2-1|TRBV27|many
CASGQGAGYNEQFF
>TRBJ2-4|TRBV19|few
CASKIAQGRNIQYF
>TRBJ2-7|TRBV3-1|many
CASSQEDRTYEQYF
>TRBJ2-3|TRBV9|few
CASSVETGAHTDTQYF
>TRBJ2-7|TRBV12-5|many
CASGLEGSYEQYF
>TRBJ2-5|TRBV20-1|NA
CSARDAGAIGETQYF
>TRBJ2-7|TRBV10-3|many
CAVTSDGPSYEQYF
>TRBJ2-3|TRBV30|many
CAWSGGSSRTDTQYF
>TRBJ2-7|TRBV4-1|NA
CASSPRLAERNYEQYF
>TRBJ2-1|TRBV20-1|few
CSARGASYNEQFF
>TRBJ2-5|TRBV5-1|many
CASARNVGQETQYF
>TRBJ2-2|TRBV9|NA
CASSVGTGLIAGELFF
>TRBJ1-5|TRBV9|few
CASSAGTGGFQPQHF
>TRBJ2-7|TRBV19|NA
CASSIAGGEVYEQYF
>TRBJ2-7|TRBV13|few
CASSIHSLEQYF
>TRBJ2-3|TRBV2|many
CASTSGTLTDTQYF
>TRBJ2-5|TRBV11-2|many
CASSPGDRSNEYF
>TRBJ1-2|TRBV5-1|few
CASRRDRTNYGYTF
>TRBJ1-5|TRBV28|NA
CASSSVRSQPQHF